This T cell receptor (beta chain) is from a study of cytomegalovirus exposure and HLA in healthy donors (dated by TCRdb to the late 2010s). For context, the study as a whole: An earlier analysis of more than 550 of the donors reported approximately 260 Gb of sequence data and some 110 million unique TCR beta sequences obtained from roughly 170 million T cells. Roughly 320 gigabases of sequencing data and 75 million to 85 million unique TCR sequences made up an early release that covered 500 to 650 HLA-typed donors. Of the roughly 400 genotyped donors, roughly 85% fell in the genetic ancestry cluster associated with self-reported Caucasian donors. The study aimed to test whether signatures of past pathogen exposure could be identified by cataloging public T cell receptors. The study profiled the T cell repertoires of under 700 subjects by immunosequencing and related them to cytomegalovirus serostatus. In addition to the first cohort of 666 subjects, a separate validation cohort of 120 different subjects was used. To predict cytomegalovirus infection status, the study brought together high-throughput TCR immunosequencing, statistical association of individual TCRs with disease status, and machine learning. A later analysis re-analyzed previously published TCR beta repertoires from 500 to 700 donors and added high-resolution HLA genotyping to study TCR occurrence patterns. The later analysis used no new phenotypic data to find candidate immune exposures, relying instead on TCR beta sequences and their occurrence across donors. To decide whether each TCR beta V gene segment behaved as functional or pseudogenic, an earlier analysis of fewer than 750 of the donors relied on high-throughput TCR beta sequencing. Alongside the repertoire data, information on donor age, sex, ethnicity and CMV serostatus was compiled. A later genetic analysis took genome-wide SNP genotypes for about 60% of the roughly 670 donors and used that subset as a discovery cohort. Every discovery cohort repertoire had been produced on one sequencing platform. HLA typing included class I and class II loci at four-digit resolution. The number of donors typed differed by locus, with 629-630 for A, B, C, DRB1 and DQB1, approximately 500 for DQA1, approximately 570 for DPA1, and around 450 for DPB1. About five DR-DQ haplotypes were handled as single units for association and clustering because linkage in the cohort was strong. Among about 400 genotyped donors of the cohort, an average of about 240,000 unique TCR beta nucleotide sequences was sequenced per donor, of which approximately 18% were non-productive. The full study reports these points: Linkage disequilibrium might explain the correlated functional status among segregating V segments, but an unknown experimental factor could not be ruled out. In a later analysis, the rate of TCR association differed among HLA loci, with DRB1 alleles having the most associated TCRs and HLA-C alleles having the fewest. A later analysis reported that several top co-occurrence clusters appeared linked to parvovirus B19, influenza, CMV and Epstein-Barr virus. Broadly in line with IMGT annotations, most TCR beta V segments showed up in productive rearrangements about 90% or about 30% of the time in an earlier analysis of 587 of the donors. A few of the identified cytomegalovirus-associated TCR beta chains were confirmed in vitro to be specific for cytomegalovirus antigens. It was suggested by the authors that the approach could potentially be generalized to other disease states and immunological phenotypes. Most TCR sequences were observed very rarely across donors, whereas some public TCRs were present in many individuals. Sequencing depth was assumed to be roughly uniform across donors in the presence/absence analyses, though that assumption may not hold. About 17 rarely observed V segments, including chromosome 9 orphons, were excluded from the earlier analysis of approximately 600 of the donors because counts were too low. In a later analysis, most CMV-associated TCR beta chains were found to appear HLA-restricted, with HLA associations seemingly driven largely by CMV exposure. In a later analysis, HLA-associated TCR beta chains showed more clonal expansion and lower generation probabilities than non-associated chains that were equally common. At a false discovery rate of 0.05, a later analysis linked around 15,000 TCR beta sequences to specific HLA alleles. Only TCR beta chains were sequenced in this cohort, and the absence of alpha or paired-chain data limited detectable features. The only immune exposure information available for the cohort was CMV serostatus. HLA typing was unavailable for some donors at each locus, so association tests used only the typed subset. The study listed approximately 150 TCR beta chains as associated with cytomegalovirus. The 87-base-pair reads could not distinguish some IMGT-functional V segments, including TRBV6-2 and TRBV6-3, so those segments were excluded. When HLA alleles, especially DR and DQ, strongly co-occurred, attributing TCR associations to individual alleles was difficult. A later genetic analysis reported fewer N-insertions in productive TCRs among donors in an Asian-associated ancestry cluster than the roughly 700-donor mean. A further reported finding was that TCR beta sequences accurately predicted the HLA-A and HLA-B alleles for most subjects in the first cohort. A group of highly shared sequence variants was considered likely to be a technical artifact of the sequencing pipeline. In both the original and validation cohorts, the classifier was reported to diagnose cytomegalovirus status with high specificity and sensitivity. A later genetic analysis associated a missense DCLRE1C variant with V-gene and J-gene trimming of TCR beta chains, and an independent cohort replicated the association.

As concerns this clone: Its antigen is unknown. No much larger clonotype is one base removed from it; base qualities were not supplied.

Trimming takes 2 bases from V and 1 base from J, and the germline ends sit 17 bases apart. The CDR3 numbers 17 residues from cysteine through phenylalanine. The DNA shown is the 51-base CDR3, in frame from base 1. From a lookup of the germline V gene (reference sequence), CDR1 and CDR2 are MNHEY and SMNVEV. The cohort comprised some 700 healthy bone marrow donors. At the time of sampling, all cohort members were nominally healthy, though unrecorded immune exposures were likely present. The donor was CMV seronegative and was included in the group of 352 seronegative cohort members. A peripheral blood sample was collected from each donor, and TCR beta sequencing was performed on peripheral blood mononuclear cells. Genomic DNA was extracted from the blood cell samples with the Qiagen DNeasy Blood Extraction Kit. The library was made by the immunoSEQ multiplex PCR assay. For the multiplex PCR, a mixture combining 60 forward primers for TCR Vbeta segments and 13 reverse primers for TCR Jbeta segments was used. A multiplex PCR assay on genomic DNA amplified the CDR3 region of rearranged TCR beta genes. On the Illumina HiSeq System, the amplified TCR beta libraries were sequenced as 87-base-pair reads. The paper's data handling went like this. In a later analysis, around 80 million unique TCR beta chains were counted across the approximately 670 repertoires, and roughly 10 million of these chains were shared by at least two donors. To remove PCR and sequencing errors, raw reads were error-corrected and collapsed into unique sequences using a nearest-neighbor algorithm that merged closely related sequences. To assign V, D and J gene segments, CDR3 sequences were aligned to IMGT reference sequences. Each retained sequence needed at least a six-nucleotide match to both a V gene segment and a J gene segment. A rearrangement was called productive if the CDR3 had no stop codons and remained in frame with V and J, and every other rearrangement was called non-productive. Following IMGT convention, CDR3 was defined as the stretch from the second conserved V-encoded cysteine up to the conserved J-encoded phenylalanine. In an earlier analysis of around 600 of the donors, sequences lacking an unambiguous match to a single V gene segment were excluded. An earlier analysis of around 600 of the donors classified V segments as functional when productive rearrangements were above 56.7% and as segregating when the standard deviation between donors was above 5%. To diagnose cytomegalovirus status from the catalog of TCR beta chain sequences, a statistical classification framework was built. In a later analysis, V and J genes were assigned by comparing TCR nucleotide sequences against IMGT/GENE-DB human TR gene sequences. A later analysis assigned CDR3 sequences and most-parsimonious VDJ recombination scenarios with the TCRdist pipeline. In a later analysis, each TCR beta chain was defined by its CDR3 amino acid sequence together with its V-gene family, and reads lacking a unique V-gene family were excluded. A later analysis removed roughly 590 highly shared, low-generation-probability nucleotide sequences to deal with suspected cross-contamination and a sequencing artifact. A later analysis calculated a clonal expansion index for each public chain from normalized within-repertoire ranks of inferred template counts. A later analysis computed generation probabilities with a VDJ recombination model fitted to out-of-frame rearrangements, and checked the results against IGoR. In a later analysis, hypergeometric tests were used to score TCR-TCR, TCR-HLA and TCR-CMV co-occurrence, with a repertoire-size bias correction applied to TCR pairs. A later analysis estimated false discovery rates by permuting HLA or CMV assignments 20 times. In a later analysis, co-occurring TCRs were grouped with DBSCAN, and TCRdist sequence similarity was added when clustering was performed within HLA-allele-positive subsets. For co-occurrence clustering, repertoires with fewer than 30,000 or more than 120,000 public chains were excluded, along with four or five repertoires with anomalous nucleotide sharing. In TCRdb, the immuneACCESS table is reduced to in-frame sequences with V and J assigned. These tables do not hold every clone; where another copy was compared, an unresolved V gene accounts for under half, and the others remain unexplained. V and J calls and clone size are copied from that table; D and trimming were computed from the DNA. The sample profile shows 140,000 or so clones; approximately 80% of them were found once. Together, the top ten hold just over 4.5% of the sample.

The sample taken for sequencing was PBMCs. This sequence uses TRBV27 and TRBJ2-5, and TRBD1 may be the D gene, going by 6 matching bases. This TCR was sampled from a middle-aged man in good health and CMV-seronegative. The base sequence is TGTGCCAGCAGTTTAAGAACAGGGCGATCAAGCCAAGAGACCCAGTACTTC. It is translated as CASSLRTGRSSQETQYF.